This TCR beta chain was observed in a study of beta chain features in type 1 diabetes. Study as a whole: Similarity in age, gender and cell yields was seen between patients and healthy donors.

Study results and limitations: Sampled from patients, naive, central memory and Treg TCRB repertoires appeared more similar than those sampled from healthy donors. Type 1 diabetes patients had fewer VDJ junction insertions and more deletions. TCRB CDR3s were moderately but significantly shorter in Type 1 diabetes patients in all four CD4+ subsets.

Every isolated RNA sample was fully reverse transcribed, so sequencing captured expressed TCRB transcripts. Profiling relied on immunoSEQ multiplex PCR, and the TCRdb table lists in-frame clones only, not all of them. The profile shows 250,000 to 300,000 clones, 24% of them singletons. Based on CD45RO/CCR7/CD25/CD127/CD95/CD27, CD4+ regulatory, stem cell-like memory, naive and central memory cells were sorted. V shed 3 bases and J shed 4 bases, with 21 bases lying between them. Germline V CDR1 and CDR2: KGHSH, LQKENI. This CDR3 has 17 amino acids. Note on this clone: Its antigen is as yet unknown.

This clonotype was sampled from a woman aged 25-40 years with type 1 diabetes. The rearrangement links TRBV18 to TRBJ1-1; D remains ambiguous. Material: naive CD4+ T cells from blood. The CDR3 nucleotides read TGTGCCAGCTCACCGTACAGAGCCCACTCGGGAGCCACTGAAGCTTTCTTT. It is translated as CASSPYRAHSGATEAFF.